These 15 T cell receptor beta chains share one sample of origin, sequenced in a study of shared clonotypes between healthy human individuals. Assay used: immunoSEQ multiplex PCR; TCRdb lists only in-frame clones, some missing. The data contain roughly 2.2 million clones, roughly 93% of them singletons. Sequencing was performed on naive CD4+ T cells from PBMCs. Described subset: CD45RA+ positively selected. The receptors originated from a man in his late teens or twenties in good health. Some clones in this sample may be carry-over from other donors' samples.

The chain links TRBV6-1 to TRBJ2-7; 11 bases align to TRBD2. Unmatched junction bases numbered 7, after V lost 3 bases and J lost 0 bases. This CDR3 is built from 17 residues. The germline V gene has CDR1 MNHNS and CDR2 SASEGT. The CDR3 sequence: CASSDPSGTSGSYEQYF. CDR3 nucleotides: TGTGCCAGCAGTGACCCCTCCGGGACTAGCGGCTCCTACGAGCAGTACTTC.

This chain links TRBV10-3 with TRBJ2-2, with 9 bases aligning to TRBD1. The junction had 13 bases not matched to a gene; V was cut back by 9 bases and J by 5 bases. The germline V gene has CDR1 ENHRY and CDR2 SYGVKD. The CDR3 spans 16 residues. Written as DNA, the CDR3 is TGTGCCATACAGGGGTCGACAGGGGGAGTTACCGGGGAGCTGTTTTTT. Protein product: CAIQGSTGGVTGELFF.

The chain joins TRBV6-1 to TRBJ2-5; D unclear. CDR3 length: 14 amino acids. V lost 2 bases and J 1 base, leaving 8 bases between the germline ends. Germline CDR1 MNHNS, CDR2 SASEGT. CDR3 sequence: CASSERWSQETQYF. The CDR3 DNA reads TGTGCCAGCAGTGAAAGATGGAGCCAAGAGACCCAGTACTTC.

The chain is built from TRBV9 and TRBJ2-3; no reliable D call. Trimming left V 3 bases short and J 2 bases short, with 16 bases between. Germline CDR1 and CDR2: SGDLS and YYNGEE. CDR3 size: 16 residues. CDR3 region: CASSANGRLNTDTQYF. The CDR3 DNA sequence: TGTGCCAGCAGCGCCAACGGACGGCTAAACACAGATACGCAGTATTTT.

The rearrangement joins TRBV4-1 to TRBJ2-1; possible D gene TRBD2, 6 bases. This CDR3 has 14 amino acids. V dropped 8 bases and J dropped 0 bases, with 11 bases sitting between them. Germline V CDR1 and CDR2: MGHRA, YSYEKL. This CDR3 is CASGGGSSYNEQFF. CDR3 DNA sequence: TGCGCCAGCGGTGGGGGGTCCTCCTACAATGAGCAGTTCTTC.

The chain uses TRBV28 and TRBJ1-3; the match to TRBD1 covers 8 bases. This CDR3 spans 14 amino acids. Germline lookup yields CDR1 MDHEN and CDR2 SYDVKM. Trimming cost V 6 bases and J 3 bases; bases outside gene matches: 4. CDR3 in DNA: TGTGCCAGCAGCGCAACAGGGGGTGGAAACACCATATATTTT. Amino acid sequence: CASSATGGGNTIYF.

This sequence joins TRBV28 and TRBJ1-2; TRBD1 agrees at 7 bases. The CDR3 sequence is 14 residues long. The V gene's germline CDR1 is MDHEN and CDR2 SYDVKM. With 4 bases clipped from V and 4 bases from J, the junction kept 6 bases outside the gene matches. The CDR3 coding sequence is TGTGCCAGCAGTTCCCGAGGGGGCGGCTATGGCTACACCTTC. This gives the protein CASSSRGGGYGYTF.

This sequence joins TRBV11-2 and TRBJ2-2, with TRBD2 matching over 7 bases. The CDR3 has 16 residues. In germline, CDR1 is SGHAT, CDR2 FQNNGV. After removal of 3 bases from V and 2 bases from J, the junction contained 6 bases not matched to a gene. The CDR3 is CASSLHGTTNTGELFF. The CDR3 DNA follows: TGTGCCAGCAGCTTGCACGGGACTACTAACACCGGGGAGCTGTTTTTT.

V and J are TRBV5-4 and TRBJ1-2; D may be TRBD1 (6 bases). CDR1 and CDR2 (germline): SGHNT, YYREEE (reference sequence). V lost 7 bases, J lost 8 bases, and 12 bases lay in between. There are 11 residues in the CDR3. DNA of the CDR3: TGTGCCAGCGTGGAGGGGGAAGGCTACACCTTC. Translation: CASVEGEGYTF. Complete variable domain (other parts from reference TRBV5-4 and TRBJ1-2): ETGVTQSPTHLIKTRGQQVTLRCSSQSGHNTVSWYQQALGQGPQFIFQYYREEENGRGNFPPRFSGLQFPNYSSELNVNALELDDSALYLCASVEGEGYTFGSGTRLTVV.

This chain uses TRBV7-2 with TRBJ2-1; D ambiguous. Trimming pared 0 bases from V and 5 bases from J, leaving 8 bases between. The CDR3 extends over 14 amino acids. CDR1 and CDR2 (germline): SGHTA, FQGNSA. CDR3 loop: CASSLANRNNEQFF. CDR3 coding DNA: TGTGCCAGCAGCTTAGCGAATAGAAACAATGAGCAGTTCTTC.

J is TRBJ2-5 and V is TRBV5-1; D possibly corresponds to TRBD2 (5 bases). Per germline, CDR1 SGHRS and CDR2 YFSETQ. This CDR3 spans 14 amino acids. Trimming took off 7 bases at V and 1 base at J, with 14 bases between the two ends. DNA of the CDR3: TGCGCCAGCGGGCGTGAGGGAGTCCAAGAGACCCAGTACTTC. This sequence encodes CASGREGVQETQYF.

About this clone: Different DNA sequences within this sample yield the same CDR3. The CDR3 coding sequence is TGTGCCAGCAGCTTGGGCCAAGCCACAGATACGCAGTATTTT. Protein sequence: CASSLGQATDTQYF. This chain uses TRBV7-9 with TRBJ2-3; D remains ambiguous. Germline assignment: CDR1 SEHNR and CDR2 FQNEAQ (reference sequence). Trimming left V 3 bases short and J 2 bases short, with 9 bases between. The CDR3 is 14 amino acids.

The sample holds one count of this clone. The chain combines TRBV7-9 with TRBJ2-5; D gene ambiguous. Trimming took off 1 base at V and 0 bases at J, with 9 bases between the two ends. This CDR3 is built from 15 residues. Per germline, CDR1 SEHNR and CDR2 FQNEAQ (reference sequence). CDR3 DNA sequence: TGTGCCAGCAGCTTAGATCGGCAGTACCAAGAGACCCAGTACTTC. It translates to CASSLDRQYQETQYF.

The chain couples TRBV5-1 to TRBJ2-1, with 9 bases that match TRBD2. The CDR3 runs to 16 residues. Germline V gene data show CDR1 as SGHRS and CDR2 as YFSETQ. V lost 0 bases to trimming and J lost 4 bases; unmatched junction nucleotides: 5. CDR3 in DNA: TGCGCCAGCAGCTTGGTGGCGACTAGCGGATACAATGAGCAGTTCTTC. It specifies CASSLVATSGYNEQFF.

CDR3 sequence reads: CASSLALGTYNEQFF. The DNA for the CDR3 is TGTGCCAGCAGCTTAGCGCTGGGGACATACAATGAGCAGTTCTTC. This chain links TRBV7-2 with TRBJ2-1; the D gene is possibly TRBD1 (6 bases). Germline-derived CDR1 and CDR2 are SGHTA and FQGNSA. This CDR3 spans 15 amino acids. V was clipped by 0 bases and J by 4 bases, with 10 bases between them.